A selection of T cell receptor beta chains follows, all from one sample in a study of shared clonotypes between healthy human individuals. The assay was immunoSEQ multiplex PCR, and TCRdb's table has in-frame clones only and misses some. The profile shows just over 2,000,000 clones, 85% to 95% of them singletons. Material: naive CD4+ T cells sorted from blood. The receptors stem from a man aged 18 to 35 in good health. The CDR3 runs from the conserved cysteine through the conserved F or W. Some rows have no size entry. The others give once, few or many, or a class for an expanded clone.

v_call: TRBV30
clone_size: once
j_call: TRBJ2-3
cdr3_aa: CAWSNTDTQYF

v_call: TRBV28
clone_size: .
j_call: TRBJ1-3
cdr3_aa: CASSLISGSGNTIYF

v_call: TRBV6-6
clone_size: .
j_call: TRBJ1-1
cdr3_aa: CASSYGGKAREAFF

v_call: TRBV18
clone_size: once
j_call: TRBJ1-5
cdr3_aa: CASSPMQPSGSNQPQHF

v_call: TRBV7-2
clone_size: .
j_call: TRBJ2-7
cdr3_aa: CASSATSLQTYEQYF

v_call: TRBV10-1
clone_size: few
j_call: TRBJ2-1
cdr3_aa: CASSELGTGARNEQFF

v_call: TRBV5-4
clone_size: .
j_call: TRBJ1-2
cdr3_aa: CASSLGLDFSTF

v_call: TRBV6-6
clone_size: .
j_call: TRBJ1-3
cdr3_aa: CASSYSIGGRYTIYF

v_call: TRBV5-1
clone_size: .
j_call: TRBJ2-5
cdr3_aa: CASSLAETQYF

v_call: TRBV28
clone_size: few
j_call: TRBJ1-3
cdr3_aa: CASSPQGGRHTIYF

v_call: TRBV4-1
clone_size: .
j_call: TRBJ1-3
cdr3_aa: CASSQGTGGNTIYF

v_call: TRBV7-6
clone_size: .
j_call: TRBJ2-2
cdr3_aa: CASSLPSGGLSSGELFF

v_call: TRBV7-2
clone_size: .
j_call: TRBJ2-3
cdr3_aa: CASSLRLAGGTDTQYF

v_call: TRBV9
clone_size: .
j_call: TRBJ2-3
cdr3_aa: CASSAQGWKDTQYF

v_call: TRBV5-6
clone_size: .
j_call: TRBJ2-7
cdr3_aa: CASSSPRGVYEQYF

v_call: TRBV7-2
clone_size: .
j_call: TRBJ1-1
cdr3_aa: CASSPQVGDVNTEAFF

v_call: TRBV27
clone_size: once
j_call: TRBJ1-2
cdr3_aa: CASSNRDGYTF

v_call: TRBV25-1
clone_size: .
j_call: TRBJ2-7
cdr3_aa: CASSEGSPGLVIYEQYF

v_call: TRBV5-4
clone_size: .
j_call: TRBJ2-7
cdr3_aa: CASSLGQPSYEQYF

v_call: TRBV7-9
clone_size: .
j_call: TRBJ1-2
cdr3_aa: CASSRPGGGAGGYTF

v_call: TRBV27
clone_size: .
j_call: TRBJ1-1
cdr3_aa: CASSLWGGRNTEAFF

v_call: TRBV2
clone_size: .
j_call: TRBJ1-1
cdr3_aa: CASQGNTEAFF

v_call: TRBV5-4
clone_size: .
j_call: TRBJ2-7
cdr3_aa: CASSQTGTTAYEQYF

v_call: TRBV6-1
clone_size: .
j_call: TRBJ2-7
cdr3_aa: CASRGQGLIYEQYF

v_call: TRBV7-7
clone_size: .
j_call: TRBJ2-5
cdr3_aa: CASSSTYIRGKGETQYF

v_call: TRBV30
clone_size: .
j_call: TRBJ2-1
cdr3_aa: CAWSWYSTYNEQFF

v_call: TRBV19
clone_size: .
j_call: TRBJ1-2
cdr3_aa: CASSQTGDYGYTF

v_call: TRBV4-1
clone_size: .
j_call: TRBJ2-4
cdr3_aa: CASSQDPPGTKNIQYF

v_call: TRBV28
clone_size: .
j_call: TRBJ1-1
cdr3_aa: CASSSGTGGITEAFF

v_call: TRBV19
clone_size: .
j_call: TRBJ2-3
cdr3_aa: CASRPSGATDTQYF

v_call: TRBV2
clone_size: .
j_call: TRBJ2-4
cdr3_aa: CASSVEGNIQYF

v_call: TRBV6-5
clone_size: .
j_call: TRBJ2-3
cdr3_aa: CASSYGSGTRTQYF

v_call: TRBV6-1
clone_size: once
j_call: TRBJ2-6
cdr3_aa: CASSEEGPRSSANVLTF

v_call: TRBV6-6
clone_size: .
j_call: TRBJ1-1
cdr3_aa: CASTWGVNTEAFF

v_call: TRBV30
clone_size: .
j_call: TRBJ2-2
cdr3_aa: CAWGVQGPSTGELFF

v_call: TRBV5-1
clone_size: .
j_call: TRBJ2-7
cdr3_aa: CASSSAGQGYEQYF

v_call: TRBV4-3
clone_size: .
j_call: TRBJ1-2
cdr3_aa: CASTLQRGEGYGYTF

v_call: TRBV5-1
clone_size: .
j_call: TRBJ2-5
cdr3_aa: CASSTGQRWETQYF

v_call: TRBV7-9
clone_size: once
j_call: TRBJ1-1
cdr3_aa: CASSLAGGIMNTEAFF

v_call: TRBV27
clone_size: .
j_call: TRBJ1-1
cdr3_aa: CASSFRAPILTEAFF

v_call: TRBV19
clone_size: .
j_call: TRBJ1-2
cdr3_aa: CASSASQGAHGYTF

v_call: TRBV6-1
clone_size: .
j_call: TRBJ2-5
cdr3_aa: CASSLDRVETQYF

v_call: TRBV11-3
clone_size: .
j_call: TRBJ2-3
cdr3_aa: CASSLVGTSGVADTQYF

v_call: TRBV30
clone_size: few
j_call: TRBJ2-7
cdr3_aa: CACHSFSSYEQYF

v_call: TRBV10-3
clone_size: .
j_call: TRBJ2-1
cdr3_aa: CAISESSGGAVDEQFF

v_call: TRBV5-1
clone_size: .
j_call: TRBJ2-4
cdr3_aa: CASSSGIRGAVQNIQYF

v_call: TRBV6-6
clone_size: .
j_call: TRBJ2-7
cdr3_aa: CASSSLGWGSSYEQYF

v_call: TRBV6-1
clone_size: .
j_call: TRBJ1-1
cdr3_aa: CASRSPMNTEAFF

v_call: TRBV28
clone_size: .
j_call: TRBJ1-5
cdr3_aa: CASSLREGINNQPQHF

v_call: TRBV29-1
clone_size: .
j_call: TRBJ2-1
cdr3_aa: CSVGWDRAGGGVGYNEQFF

v_call: TRBV29-1
clone_size: .
j_call: TRBJ2-2
cdr3_aa: CSVREGNTGELFF

v_call: TRBV19
clone_size: .
j_call: TRBJ2-3
cdr3_aa: CATAMARSDTQYF

v_call: TRBV6-5
clone_size: .
j_call: TRBJ2-7
cdr3_aa: CASSSRLAQTYEQYF

v_call: TRBV28
clone_size: .
j_call: TRBJ1-1
cdr3_aa: CASSPWGAALNTEAFF